These 30 T cell receptor beta chains were all obtained from the same sample, sequenced in a study of blood T cell repertoires in COVID-19. Profiling relied on immunoSEQ multiplex PCR, and the TCRdb table lists in-frame clones only, not all of them. In the table there are 200,000 to 250,000 clones, around 90% of which are singletons. Source material: PBMCs or T cells enriched from blood (not recorded which). The receptors stem from a young man who had been exposed to COVID-19.

A single count supports this clone. V usage is TRBV6-2 or TRBV6-3 and J usage is TRBJ2-7; 12 bases line up with TRBD2. The CDR3 consists of 14 residues. V shed 2 bases and J 6 bases; nucleotides not matched to a gene: 2. The germline gives CDR1 MNHEY, CDR2 SVGEGT. CDR3 sequence reads: CASSYRTSGVEQYF. The CDR3 DNA follows: TGTGCCAGCAGTTACCGGACTAGCGGGGTCGAGCAGTACTTC.

The CDR3 protein is CASVRRPGPQHF. CDR3 nucleotide sequence: TGTGCCAGCGTGAGGCGCCCTGGGCCCCAGCATTTT. V usage is TRBV19 and J usage is TRBJ1-5; D gene uncertain. Looked up from germline, CDR1 is LNHDA and CDR2 is SQIVND (reference sequence). The CDR3 loop spans 12 amino acids. The ends were cut back, 9 bases at V and 9 bases at J, with 15 bases in the middle. The whole variable domain, remainder taken from reference TRBV19 and TRBJ1-5, is DGGITQSPKYLFRKEGQNVTLSCEQNLNHDAMYWYRQDPGQGLRLIYYSQIVNDFQKGDIAEGYSVSREKKESFPLTVTSAQKNPTAFYLCASVRRPGPQHFGDGTRLSIL.

The chain joins TRBV3-1 (or the pseudogene TRBV3-2) to TRBJ2-7; 8 bases agree with TRBD1. The germline V gene encodes CDR1 LGHDT and CDR2 YNNKEL (reference sequence). The junction had 11 bases not matched to a gene; V was cut back by 5 bases and J by 5 bases. The CDR3 has 15 residues. CDR3 amino acids: CASSETGGNRDEQYF. CDR3 sequence (DNA): TGTGCCAGCAGCGAAACAGGGGGAAATCGGGACGAGCAGTACTTC.

The chain combines TRBV7-9 with TRBJ2-7, with a possible D match to TRBD2 (5 bases). Germline CDR1 and CDR2: SEHNR and FQNEAQ (reference sequence). Trimming stripped 5 bases from V and 3 bases from J, with 11 bases between. CDR3 length: 13 residues. CDR3 residues: CASSNQGSYEQYF. The CDR3 DNA is TGTGCCAGCAGCAATCAAGGGAGCTACGAGCAGTACTTC.

CDR3 in amino acids: CASRTPGAVSSYNSPLHF. Written as DNA, the CDR3 is TGTGCCAGCAGAACCCCAGGAGCGGTCAGCTCCTATAATTCACCCCTCCACTTT. The chain uses TRBV28 and TRBJ1-6, with unresolved D. Germline-derived CDR1 and CDR2 are MDHEN and SYDVKM. Trimming cost V 6 bases and J 0 bases, with 18 bases left between them. This CDR3 region has 18 residues.

This chain connects TRBV6-5 to TRBJ1-3; the D gene is possibly TRBD1 (5 bases). Germline V gene data show CDR1 as MNHEY and CDR2 as SVGAGI. Trimming shortened V by 4 bases and J by 3 bases, and 16 bases separated the two germline ends. This CDR3 is built from 16 residues. CDR3 protein: CASSSDGGFIGNTIYF. CDR3 in DNA: TGTGCCAGCAGTTCGGATGGGGGGTTCATTGGAAACACCATATATTTT.

The V call is TRBV11-2, the J call TRBJ2-2, with 8 nucleotides matching TRBD2. The germline V gene has CDR1 SGHAT and CDR2 FQNNGV. Trimming took 8 bases from V and 0 from J; bases not matched to a gene: 11. This CDR3 comprises 17 residues. The CDR3 loop is CASGTVGGVPNTGELFF. The CDR3 region has the DNA TGTGCCAGCGGCACCGTCGGGGGGGTGCCGAACACCGGGGAGCTGTTTTTT.

This clone appeared a single time. The chain carries TRBV5-5 and TRBJ2-2, with a weak D call TRBD1 (6 bases). CDR1 SGHKS and CDR2 YYEKEE come from the germline V gene (reference sequence). The CDR3 has 17 residues. The V end was cut by 5 bases, the J end by 2 bases, with 19 bases between. The CDR3 loop is CASSGSSRGGNTGELFF. The CDR3 coding sequence is TGTGCCAGCAGTGGGTCCTCTCGAGGGGGTAACACCGGGGAGCTGTTTTTT.

This clone was observed a single time. This chain joins TRBV7-9 and TRBJ2-2; perhaps TRBD1 as D (6 bases). V was cut by 5 bases and J by 4 bases, with 14 bases left in between. This CDR3 has 15 residues. Germline V lookup: CDR1 SEHNR, CDR2 FQNEAQ (reference sequence). CDR3 in amino acids: CASSQEAGVTGELFF. The CDR3 bases are TGTGCCAGCAGCCAAGAGGCAGGGGTCACCGGGGAGCTGTTTTTT.

This chain links TRBV24-1 with TRBJ2-2; 8 bases agree with TRBD1. Germline assignment: CDR1 KGHDR and CDR2 SFDVKD. The ends lost 3 bases at V and 5 bases at J; junction bases unmatched: 16. This CDR3 spans 19 amino acids. The CDR3 loop reads CATSDEKRTGRAGTGELFF. The CDR3 nucleotides read TGTGCCACCAGTGATGAGAAACGGACAGGGCGGGCTGGTACCGGGGAGCTGTTTTTT.

The genes are TRBV6-2 or TRBV6-3 and TRBJ2-7, with 9 bases identical to TRBD1. V shed 2 bases and J 5 bases; nucleotides not matched to a gene: 7. Germline V gene data show CDR1 as MNHEY and CDR2 as SVGEGT. The CDR3 contains 15 residues. The CDR3, as DNA: TGTGCCAGCAGTTACGGGGGGACAGGGCTCGACGAGCAGTACTTC. This encodes CASSYGGTGLDEQYF.

This chain uses TRBV5-1 with TRBJ2-1; D is uncertain. Germline CDR1 SGHRS, CDR2 YFSETQ. The CDR3 length is 14 residues. V was trimmed by 2 bases and J by 8 bases, leaving 14 bases between them. The CDR3 nucleotides read TGCGCCAGCAGCTTCCGGTCCTCTGCTGATGAGCAGTTCTTC. Translation gives CASSFRSSADEQFF.

The rearrangement uses TRBV3-1 (or the pseudogene TRBV3-2) and TRBJ1-1; TRBD1 matches at 11 bases. There are 16 residues in the CDR3. J gave up 3 bases and V 3 bases, and 6 bases lay outside the gene matches. CDR1 and CDR2 (germline): LGHDT, YNNKEL (reference sequence). The CDR3 reads CASSQDRGRRDTEAFF. CDR3 bases: TGTGCCAGCAGCCAGGACAGGGGGCGGAGGGACACTGAAGCTTTCTTT.

This sequence joins TRBV10-2 and TRBJ1-1; D is uncertain. The CDR3 extends over 13 amino acids. V shed 7 bases and J shed 8 bases, with 17 bases lying between them. Per the germline V gene, CDR1 is WSHSY and CDR2 is SAAADI. The CDR3: CASIVGVGKEAFF. CDR3 nucleotides: TGCGCCAGCATCGTCGGGGTGGGAAAGGAAGCTTTCTTT.

Details on this clone: Within the sample, other DNA sequences also encode this same CDR3. V and J are TRBV11-1 and TRBJ2-4, with a tentative D call TRBD2 (6 bases). This CDR3 comprises 14 residues. V dropped 1 base and J dropped 6 bases, with 10 bases sitting between them. CDR1 is SGHAT and CDR2 is FQDESV in the germline V gene (reference sequence). The CDR3 here is CASSLGGDPNIQYF. The CDR3, as DNA: TGTGCCAGCAGCTTAGGGGGGGACCCAAACATTCAGTACTTC. Combining the CDR3 with reference TRBV11-1 and TRBJ2-4 gives the whole variable domain EAEVAQSPRYKITEKSQAVAFWCDPISGHATLYWYRQILGQGPELLVQFQDESVVDDSQLPKDRFSAERLKGVDSTLKIQPAELGDSAMYLCASSLGGDPNIQYFGAGTRLSVL.

The rearrangement joins TRBV19 to TRBJ2-1; TRBD2 might be the D (6 bases). This CDR3 contains 15 residues. The V gene's germline CDR1 is LNHDA and CDR2 SQIVND (reference sequence). Trimming shortened V by 0 bases and J by 6 bases, and 12 bases separated the two germline ends. CDR3 in amino acids: CASSIEGRGGNEQFF. CDR3 nucleotide sequence: TGTGCCAGTAGTATAGAGGGAAGGGGAGGCAATGAGCAGTTCTTC.

This clone has a single count. The V call is TRBV7-3, the J call TRBJ2-3; 11 bases agree with TRBD2. The germline gives CDR1 SGHTA, CDR2 FQGTGA. Trimming took 6 bases from V and 4 from J; bases not matched to a gene: 6. This CDR3 contains 15 residues. CDR3: CASSMTSGESDTQYF. In DNA form, the CDR3 reads TGTGCCAGCAGTATGACTAGCGGGGAGTCAGATACGCAGTATTTT.

The chain has TRBV5-4 and TRBJ2-7; 7 bases agree with TRBD2. The CDR3 is 13 residues long. The germline V gene has CDR1 SGHNT and CDR2 YYREEE (reference sequence). Germline trimming cut 3 bases from V and 4 bases from J; bases unmatched to any gene: 4. The CDR3 DNA reads TGTGCCAGCAGCTCACCGGGACTATACGAGCAGTACTTC. Its protein product is CASSSPGLYEQYF.

The gene calls are TRBV7-3 and TRBJ2-3; 7 bases line up with TRBD2. J gave up 1 base and V 5 bases, and 6 bases lay outside the gene matches. There are 15 residues in the CDR3. The V gene's germline CDR1 is SGHTA and CDR2 FQGTGA. The CDR3 is CASSNGAGGTDTQYF. CDR3 DNA: TGTGCCAGCAGCAATGGGGCGGGGGGCACAGATACGCAGTATTTT. The entire variable domain, with the rest obtained from reference TRBV7-3 and TRBJ2-3, is as follows: GAGVSQTPSNKVTEKGKYVELRCDPISGHTALYWYRQSLGQGPEFLIYFQGTGAADDSGLPNDRFFAVRPEGSVSTLKIQRTERGDSAVYLCASSNGAGGTDTQYFGPGTRLTVL.

The chain employs TRBV19 and TRBJ2-7; a weak D match, TRBD2 (5 bases). The CDR3 is 15 residues long. Trimming took off 0 bases at V and 2 bases at J, with 11 bases between the two ends. Germline CDR1 reads LNHDA; CDR2 reads SQIVND (reference sequence). CDR3 bases: TGTGCCAGTAGTATAGACCAAGGACTCGCCTACGAGCAGTACTTC. Protein sequence: CASSIDQGLAYEQYF.

The chain carries TRBV30 and TRBJ1-6, with 9 bases identical to TRBD1. Germline V gives CDR1 GTSNPN, CDR2 SVGIG (reference sequence). The CDR3 is 14 amino acids. Trimming took 2 bases from V and 7 from J; bases not matched to a gene: 3. The CDR3 spells CAWSTGQGNSPLHF. The CDR3, as DNA: TGTGCCTGGAGTACGGGACAGGGAAATTCACCCCTCCACTTT.

The chain combines TRBV3-1 (or the pseudogene TRBV3-2) with TRBJ1-2, with 8 nucleotides matching TRBD1. CDR1 is LGHDT, CDR2 YNNKEL, per germline (reference sequence). The length of the CDR3 is 15 residues. Germline trimming cut 3 bases from V and 4 bases from J; bases unmatched to any gene: 7. The CDR3 loop is CASSQLDRAPYGYTF. Written as DNA, the CDR3 is TGTGCCAGCAGCCAGCTGGACAGGGCCCCCTATGGCTACACCTTC.

This chain uses TRBV27 with TRBJ2-3, with 9 bases matching TRBD1. The germline gives CDR1 MNHEY, CDR2 SMNVEV (reference sequence). This CDR3 is 17 amino acids long. V lost 5 bases to trimming and J lost 2 bases; unmatched junction nucleotides: 11. The DNA for the CDR3 is TGTGCCAGCAGTAACTACCTCCGGGACAGGGCCACAGATACGCAGTATTTT. It specifies CASSNYLRDRATDTQYF.

CDR3 coding DNA: TGTGCCAGCAGCTTCCCTATTGGGGGGGGGACACCCATCGGGGAGACCCAGTACTTC. It translates to CASSFPIGGGTPIGETQYF. The chain uses TRBV7-6 and TRBJ2-5, with TRBD2 as a possible D gene (7 bases). Germline CDR1 SGHVS, CDR2 FNYEAQ. Trimming cost V 3 bases and J 5 bases, with 28 bases left between them. The CDR3 length is 19 residues.

The rearrangement joins TRBV5-1 to TRBJ1-5; TRBD1 matches 12 bases. The junction had 5 bases not matched to a gene; V was cut back by 3 bases and J by 7 bases. The CDR3 is 15 residues long. Germline CDR1 SGHRS, CDR2 YFSETQ. CDR3 nucleotide sequence: TGCGCCAGCAGCTCCGGGACAGGGGGCGGGCAGCCCCAGCATTTT. Its protein product is CASSSGTGGGQPQHF.

V and J are TRBV29-1 and TRBJ2-1; TRBD1 matches at 9 bases. Trimming cost V 6 bases and J 1 base; bases outside gene matches: 19. Germline loops: CDR1 SQVTM, CDR2 ANQGSEA. The CDR3 is 19 residues long. CDR3 bases: TGCAGCGTATCCCGCCTTAGGCGGGGACAGGGACTATCCTACAATGAGCAGTTCTTC. Translation: CSVSRLRRGQGLSYNEQFF.

The chain recombines TRBV4-1 with TRBJ1-3; no reliable D call. The germline V gene has CDR1 MGHRA and CDR2 YSYEKL. The CDR3 sequence is 14 residues long. V lost 0 bases to trimming and J lost 4 bases, with 7 bases between them. Here the CDR3 DNA reads TGCGCCAGCAGCCAAGAACAACAAGGAAACACCATATATTTT. This codes for CASSQEQQGNTIYF.

This chain links TRBV30 with TRBJ1-2, with a weak D call TRBD1 (5 bases). This CDR3 region has 13 residues. Trimming took 5 bases from V and 8 from J, leaving 18 bases between them. Germline assignment: CDR1 GTSNPN and CDR2 SVGIG (reference sequence). This chain's CDR3 is CAWELGGRGGYTF. Written as DNA, the CDR3 is TGTGCCTGGGAGCTGGGGGGTAGAGGGGGCTACACCTTC.

The chain employs TRBV19 and TRBJ2-1; TRBD2 matches 11 bases. CDR3 size: 17 residues. Germline assignment: CDR1 LNHDA and CDR2 SQIVND (reference sequence). Losses at the gene ends were 3 bases for V and 8 bases for J; bases not matched to a gene: 12. Here the CDR3 reads CASSINPGTSGRDEQFF. For the CDR3, the DNA is TGTGCCAGTAGTATCAATCCCGGGACTAGCGGTAGGGATGAGCAGTTCTTC. Using reference TRBV19 and TRBJ2-1 for the parts outside the CDR3, the full variable domain is DGGITQSPKYLFRKEGQNVTLSCEQNLNHDAMYWYRQDPGQGLRLIYYSQIVNDFQKGDIAEGYSVSREKKESFPLTVTSAQKNPTAFYLCASSINPGTSGRDEQFFGPGTRLTVL.

The chain couples TRBV5-4 to TRBJ1-5; D might be TRBD1 (6 bases). Trimming took off 2 bases at V and 7 bases at J, with 13 bases between the two ends. The CDR3 has 14 residues. CDR1 is SGHNT, CDR2 YYREEE, per germline (reference sequence). In DNA form, the CDR3 reads TGTGCCAGCAGCTTACAGGGTCCGGGGCAGCCCCAGCATTTT. It specifies CASSLQGPGQPQHF.